Shown below are 14 T cell receptor beta chains from a single sample sequenced in a study of blood T cell repertoires in COVID-19. Profiling relied on immunoSEQ multiplex PCR, and the TCRdb table lists in-frame clones only, not all of them. The sample shows 55,000 to 80,000 clones, 81% of them seen only once. The sequencing input was peripheral blood. The receptors originated from a woman in her seventies with acute or convalescent COVID-19.

This rearrangement joins TRBV6-5 to TRBJ1-1, with TRBD1 identical over 10 bases. Trimming at V came to 8 bases and at J to 5 bases, leaving 8 bases not matched to a gene. The CDR3 is 14 residues long. Germline V CDR1 and CDR2: MNHEY, SVGAGI. In nucleotides, the CDR3 is TGTGCCAGCGGGCAGACAGGGGGCAGGACTGAAGCTTTCTTT. Protein sequence: CASGQTGGRTEAFF.

The V gene is TRBV24-1, the J gene TRBJ2-3, with TRBD1 matching over 7 bases. V lost 3 bases and J lost 5; bases outside the gene matches: 7. CDR3 size: 15 residues. Germline values: CDR1 KGHDR, CDR2 SFDVKD. The CDR3 protein is CATSDPGQAGDTQYF. CDR3 bases: TGTGCCACCAGTGATCCCGGACAGGCTGGAGATACGCAGTATTTT.

This chain connects TRBV30 to TRBJ1-5, with no clear D. The CDR3 is 12 amino acids. V gave up 1 base and J gave up 10 bases, with 11 bases separating them. CDR1 and CDR2 from the germline V gene are GTSNPN and SVGIG (reference sequence). The chain's CDR3 is CAWSGMEEPQHF. CDR3 bases: TGTGCCTGGAGTGGGATGGAGGAACCCCAGCATTTT.

This chain joins TRBV2 and TRBJ1-5, with unresolved D. CDR1 is SNHLY and CDR2 is FYNNEI in the germline V gene. This CDR3 has 13 residues. With 2 bases removed from V and 6 bases from J, the gap between germline ends came to 8 bases. The CDR3 sequence: CASSENLGQPQHF. The CDR3, as DNA: TGTGCCAGCAGTGAAAACCTAGGTCAGCCCCAGCATTTT.

J is TRBJ2-7 and V is TRBV4-1; TRBD1 aligns across 7 bases. CDR1 and CDR2 from the germline V gene are MGHRA and YSYEKL. J lost 0 bases, V lost 4 bases, and 3 bases had no gene match. The CDR3 extends over 14 amino acids. CDR3 sequence (DNA): TGCGCCAGCAGCCGGACAGGTCTCTCCTACGAGCAGTACTTC. It specifies CASSRTGLSYEQYF.

The V and J genes are TRBV7-2 and TRBJ2-7; D is perhaps TRBD2 (6 bases). The V gene lost 1 base and the J gene lost 4 bases, with 11 bases spanning the gap. The germline CDR1 and CDR2 sequences are SGHTA and FQGNSA. This CDR3 is built from 14 residues. The DNA for the CDR3 is TGTGCCAGCAGCTTAGGTAGTAGCGGATACGAGCAGTACTTC. It encodes CASSLGSSGYEQYF.

This chain uses TRBV2 with TRBJ2-1; 8 bases align to TRBD2. The CDR3 runs 16 residues. The V gene's germline CDR1 is SNHLY and CDR2 FYNNEI. The J segment lost 7 bases and the V segment lost 4 bases, leaving 12 bases of the junction unmatched. In nucleotides, the CDR3 is TGTGCCAGCAGTGGGGTCGCGGGGGGCCGGGGGAATGAGCAGTTCTTC. Translation gives CASSGVAGGRGNEQFF.

This chain joins TRBV10-2 and TRBJ1-3; D gene ambiguous. The germline gives CDR1 WSHSY, CDR2 SAAADI. The CDR3 contains 13 residues. V gave up 3 bases and J gave up 0 bases, with 3 bases separating them. In DNA form, the CDR3 reads TGCGCCAGCAGTGACAGCTCTGGAAACACCATATATTTT. Residues: CASSDSSGNTIYF.

The chain uses TRBV18 and TRBJ2-7, with D possibly being TRBD1 (5 bases). With 6 bases removed from V and 6 bases from J, the gap between germline ends came to 18 bases. The CDR3 runs to 14 residues. Germline V gene data show CDR1 as KGHSH and CDR2 as LQKENI. CDR3 amino acids: CASSTDRTGAEQYF. The CDR3 nucleotides read TGTGCCAGCTCCACCGACAGAACTGGGGCCGAGCAGTACTTC.

This chain joins TRBV9 and TRBJ1-6; a weak D match, TRBD1 (6 bases). Between the trimmed V and J ends, which lost 5 bases and 7 bases, there was a span of 10 bases. Germline CDR1 is SGDLS and CDR2 is YYNGEE. CDR3 length equals 13 residues. The CDR3 sequence is CASSPTGNSPLHF. The CDR3 DNA follows: TGTGCCAGCAGTCCAACAGGGAATTCACCCCTCCACTTT. Supplemented by reference TRBV9 and TRBJ1-6, the full variable domain reads DSGVTQTPKHLITATGQRVTLRCSPRSGDLSVYWYQQSLDQGLQFLIQYYNGEERAKGNILERFSAQQFPDLHSELNLSSLELGDSALYFCASSPTGNSPLHFGNGTRLTVT.

This chain uses TRBV30 with TRBJ1-2; D unclear. This CDR3 is built from 11 residues. Trimming removed 1 base from V and 5 bases from J, with 5 bases in between. CDR1 and CDR2 from the germline V gene are GTSNPN and SVGIG (reference sequence). The CDR3 loop reads CAWSGAYGYTF. CDR3 nucleotides: TGTGCCTGGAGTGGGGCTTATGGCTACACCTTC.

In DNA, the CDR3 is TGTGCCTGGACCATCAACAGGGAATCACCCCTCCACTTT. Protein product: CAWTINRESPLHF. The rearrangement uses TRBV30 and TRBJ1-6, with D possibly matching TRBD1 (6 bases). The CDR3 has 13 residues. V lost 4 bases and J lost 10, with 14 bases in between. Germline loops: CDR1 GTSNPN, CDR2 SVGIG (reference sequence).

V gene TRBV25-1 combines with J gene TRBJ1-4; D perhaps matches TRBD1 (6 bases). The CDR3 loop spans 15 amino acids. Trimming removed 0 bases at V and 6 bases at J, with 11 bases between. Germline CDR1 reads MGHDK; CDR2 reads SYGVNS. The CDR3 here is CASSEYRGGYEKLFF. CDR3 DNA sequence: TGTGCCAGCAGTGAATATAGGGGGGGGTATGAAAAACTGTTTTTT.

This sequence joins TRBV10-3 and TRBJ2-5; 10 bases align to TRBD2. The CDR3 is made up of 17 amino acids. Germline trimming cut 4 bases from V and 5 bases from J; bases unmatched to any gene: 13. Germline V gene data show CDR1 as ENHRY and CDR2 as SYGVKD. CDR3: CAISANALAGAWETQYF. The CDR3 DNA reads TGTGCCATCAGTGCTAACGCGCTAGCGGGAGCTTGGGAGACCCAGTACTTC.